The rows below give T cell receptor beta chains drawn from one sample of a study of T-cell reconstitution after alpha-beta-depleted transplantation in children. TCRdb re-called the PCR reads through MiXCR, storing one row per CDR3 protein. The repertoire holds under 250,000 distinct CDR3 sequences, over 15% seen once, with around 44% in the top ten. Material: PBMCs, mostly from graft donor cells, obtained 360 days after TCRalphabeta/CD19-depleted stem cell transplant. The receptors stem from a male patient aged 2-15 years who had a stem cell transplant for acute lymphoblastic leukemia, so the T cells may come from the graft donor. Each CDR3 is given with its conserved first and last residue. The D gene is left open where the match is weak. Size is omitted from some rows. Given values are once, few, many or a class for expanded clones.

j_call d_call v_call clone_size cdr3_nt cdr3_aa
TRBJ2-1 TRBD2 TRBV7-9 NA TGTGCCAGCAGCTTAAATCGGGGGGATTACAATGAGCAGTTCTTC CASSLNRGDYNEQFF
TRBJ2-1 TRBD2 TRBV18 NA TGTGCCAGCTCACCACGTTACGGTACTAGCGGGGCGGACAATGAGCAGTTCTTC CASSPRYGTSGADNEQFF
TRBJ1-3 NA TRBV29-1 few TGCAGCGTTGTGGCAGCTGGAAACACCATATATTTT CSVVAAGNTIYF
TRBJ1-5 NA TRBV29-1 few TGCAGCGCCCAAGGGCAGCTGGGTCAGCCCCAGCATTTT CSAQGQLGQPQHF
TRBJ2-7 NA TRBV7-2 NA TGTGCCAGCAGCTTAAACGGGCAGGGGAGCTACGAGCAGTACTTC CASSLNGQGSYEQYF
TRBJ1-4 TRBD1 TRBV2 NA TGTGCCACCCAGGGGGGTGATGAAAAACTGTTTTTT CATQGGDEKLFF
TRBJ2-1 TRBD2 TRBV29-1 NA TGCAGCTCTCCGGGAGGGGTCTACAATGAGCAGTTCTTC CSSPGGVYNEQFF
TRBJ2-5 NA TRBV21-1 NA TGTGCCAGCAGCAAGCCAGACGGTACAGGGACCCAGTACTTC CASSKPDGTGTQYF
TRBJ2-5 NA TRBV12-3/TRBV12-4 few TGTGCCAGCACCCCACGAGGCAGGGAAGAGACCCAGTACTTC CASTPRGREETQYF
TRBJ2-7 NA TRBV29-1 NA TGCAGCGTTGTGGGGGCAGGGGTATCGGGCGAGCAGTACTTC CSVVGAGVSGEQYF
TRBJ2-3 NA TRBV9 many TGTGCCAGCAGCGCCGACGTTTCTAGCACAGATACGCAGTATTTT CASSADVSSTDTQYF
TRBJ2-5 NA TRBV15 NA TGTGCCACCAGCAGAGATCCCGTGACCCAGTACTTC CATSRDPVTQYF
TRBJ2-4 TRBD1 TRBV6-6 few TGTGCCAGCGTCCAGGGGGTTTTAAACATTCAGTACTTC CASVQGVLNIQYF
TRBJ2-1 NA TRBV7-7 NA TGTGCCAGCAGCTTATCGGACGCGTACAATGAGCAGTTCTTC CASSLSDAYNEQFF
TRBJ2-5 NA TRBV4-2 once TGTGCCAGCAGCCCCCAATCGGGAGAGACCCAGTACTTC CASSPQSGETQYF
TRBJ1-1 NA TRBV11-2 NA TGTGCCAGCAGCTTAGGGACCCAGAACACTGAAGCTTTCTTT CASSLGTQNTEAFF
TRBJ2-7 TRBD2 TRBV27 NA TGTGCCAGCAGTACCTCCCCGACTAGCGGATCCTACGAGCAGTACTTC CASSTSPTSGSYEQYF
TRBJ1-5 NA TRBV12-3/TRBV12-4 many TGTGCCAGCAGTTTAATAACAAAACAGCCCCAGCATTTT CASSLITKQPQHF
TRBJ1-5 TRBD1 TRBV5-1 NA TGCGCCAGCAGCTTGGGAGACAGGGGGTCCCAGCCCCAGCATTTT CASSLGDRGSQPQHF
TRBJ2-7 NA TRBV9 many TGTGCCAGCAGCGTAAGGGCAGCTTCCTACGAGCAGTACTTC CASSVRAASYEQYF
TRBJ1-1 NA TRBV30 NA TGTGCCTCCCATATGGGACCTTCGGCCCTGACTGAAGCTTTCTTT CASHMGPSALTEAFF
TRBJ2-1 TRBD2 TRBV5-1 NA TGCGCCAGCAGCCAGGGACTAGCGGGGGACCTATACAATGAGCAGTTCTTC CASSQGLAGDLYNEQFF
TRBJ2-1 TRBD2 TRBV7-9 NA TGTGCCAGCAGCTTACAGAGCGGGAGAGGACCGTTCTTC CASSLQSGRGPFF
TRBJ2-7 NA TRBV13 NA TGTGCCAGCAGCTTAGACCCTTCGACAGAGCAGTACTTC CASSLDPSTEQYF
TRBJ2-3 NA TRBV5-5 NA TGTGCCAGCACCCCGGTGTTTTTGCGGGGGCCCACAGATACGCAGTATTTT CASTPVFLRGPTDTQYF
TRBJ2-2 NA TRBV4-2 NA TGTGCCAGCAGCCAAGATCAAATGGCGGGAATCGGCGGGGAGCTGTTTTTT CASSQDQMAGIGGELFF
TRBJ2-1 NA TRBV2 few TGTGCCAGCAGGGAAGAGCAGTTCTTC CASREEQFF